Below are 28 T cell receptor beta chains sequenced from a single sample in a study of HIV-infected patients and healthy controls. MiXCR, run by TCRdb on the 5' RACE reads, gives a single entry per CDR3 protein. The profile shows under 70,000 distinct CDR3 sequences, roughly a fifth of them singletons. Specimen: CD4+ T cells from blood. These receptors came from a human donor in good health.

The chain links TRBV29-1 to TRBJ1-1; 8 bases align to TRBD1. After removal of 4 bases from V and 4 bases from J, the junction contained 8 bases not matched to a gene. Germline V lookup: CDR1 SQVTM, CDR2 ANQGSEA. This CDR3 comprises 14 residues. CDR3 loop: CSVGADRVTTEAFF. The CDR3 DNA reads as TGCAGCGTTGGAGCGGACAGGGTGACCACTGAAGCTTTCTTT.

This clonotype has a handful of counts. The chain couples TRBV6-1 to TRBJ1-2; perhaps TRBD1 as D (5 bases). With 5 bases removed from V and 1 base from J, the gap between germline ends came to 14 bases. Germline V gives CDR1 MNHNS, CDR2 SASEGT. The CDR3 is 15 residues long. In DNA, the CDR3 is TGTGCCAGCAGTTCTTCCGGGACCCTTAACTATGGCTACACCTTC. It translates to CASSSSGTLNYGYTF.

This clonotype was recorded a few times. The rearrangement links TRBV3-1 to TRBJ1-2, with D hard to call. CDR1 and CDR2 (germline): LGHDT, YNNKEL (reference sequence). The V gene lost 4 bases and the J gene lost 1 base, with 13 bases spanning the gap. The length of the CDR3 is 15 residues. The CDR3 DNA reads TGTGCCAGCAGCCCGATGGACTTATTTAACTATGGCTACACCTTC. Translating it yields CASSPMDLFNYGYTF.

The chain recombines TRBV11-2 with TRBJ1-1; D perhaps matches TRBD1 (5 bases). The V and J ends lost 0 bases and 0 bases respectively, with 14 bases between them. The CDR3 sequence is 17 residues long. CDR1 and CDR2 from the germline V gene are SGHAT and FQNNGV. CDR3 bases: TGTGCCAGCAGCTTAGATCCCGGGGACTACATGAACACTGAAGCTTTCTTT. Amino acids: CASSLDPGDYMNTEAFF.

This clonotype was observed a few times. The chain uses TRBV7-2 and TRBJ1-2; no definite D call. In germline, CDR1 is SGHTA, CDR2 FQGNSA. CDR3 length: 14 amino acids. V was shortened by 4 bases and J by 4 bases, with 13 bases between the two germline ends. The CDR3 spells CASSYDGTAYGYTF. For the CDR3, the DNA is TGTGCCAGCAGCTACGATGGCACAGCCTATGGCTACACCTTC.

This chain links TRBV12-3 or TRBV12-4 with TRBJ1-5; perhaps TRBD1 as D (5 bases). The CDR3 is 17 residues long. V shed 3 bases and J shed 0 bases, with 15 bases lying between them. The CDR3 protein is CASSLQGSGYSNQPQHF. The CDR3 nucleotides are TGTGCCAGCAGTTTGCAGGGTTCTGGGTATAGCAATCAGCCCCAGCATTTT.

This clonotype was seen only a few times. The chain couples TRBV30 to TRBJ1-1; tentative D call: TRBD1 (5 bases). This CDR3 is 14 amino acids long. The germline gives CDR1 GTSNPN, CDR2 SVGIG (reference sequence). The ends were cut back, 3 bases at V and 2 bases at J, with 13 bases in the middle. The CDR3 coding sequence is TGTGCCTGGAGAAGGATGGGGGACAACACTGAAGCTTTCTTT. This codes for CAWRRMGDNTEAFF.

In this sample, this clonotype turned up many times. The chain has TRBV20-1 and TRBJ1-1; D ambiguous. The length of the CDR3 is 11 residues. The germline V gene has CDR1 DFQATT and CDR2 SNEGSKA (reference sequence). Trimming pared 6 bases from V and 12 bases from J, leaving 17 bases between. The CDR3: CSAKTTPKSFF. The CDR3 coding sequence is TGCAGTGCCAAAACGACCCCCAAATCTTTCTTT.

This clonotype was found many times. The chain carries TRBV7-2 and TRBJ1-6; TRBD1 is a possible D gene (6 bases). V was clipped by 1 base and J by 10 bases, with 17 bases between them. The CDR3 length is 16 residues. CDR1 and CDR2 (germline): SGHTA, FQGNSA. The CDR3 DNA reads as TGTGCCAGCAGCTTAGTTAAATCGGGGGCTGGATCACCCCTCCACTTT. This codes for CASSLVKSGAGSPLHF.

The chain joins TRBV7-2 to TRBJ1-1, with D uncertain. Trimming stripped 6 bases from V and 3 bases from J, with 14 bases between. CDR1 SGHTA and CDR2 FQGNSA come from the germline V gene. The CDR3 has 14 residues. CDR3 in amino acids: CASRLTRVDTEAFF. The CDR3 coding sequence is TGTGCCAGCAGATTAACAAGGGTCGACACTGAAGCTTTCTTT.

This clonotype occurred many times. This chain connects TRBV20-1 to TRBJ1-6, with D tentatively TRBD1 (6 bases). The V gene lost 2 bases and the J gene lost 8 bases, with 19 bases spanning the gap. The CDR3 contains 16 residues. Germline values: CDR1 DFQATT, CDR2 SNEGSKA (reference sequence). The CDR3 sequence: CSARRQGQRVDSPLHF. CDR3 DNA: TGCAGTGCTAGACGGCAGGGGCAGAGGGTAGATTCACCCCTCCACTTT.

The table lists this clonotype with a few counts. The V gene is TRBV11-2, the J gene TRBJ1-1; 7 bases are a match to TRBD1. The J segment lost 5 bases and the V segment lost 0 bases, leaving 6 bases of the junction unmatched. Germline V gene data show CDR1 as SGHAT and CDR2 as FQNNGV. The CDR3 covers 15 residues. CDR3 region: CASSLDRDRPTEAFF. CDR3 DNA: TGTGCCAGCAGCTTAGATAGGGACAGACCAACTGAAGCTTTCTTT. The variable domain in full, with the rest retrieved from reference TRBV11-2 and TRBJ1-1, is EAGVAQSPRYKIIEKRQSVAFWCNPISGHATLYWYQQILGQGPKLLIQFQNNGVVDDSQLPKDRFSAERLKGVDSTLKIQPAKLEDSAVYLCASSLDRDRPTEAFFGQGTRLTVV.

This clonotype showed up many times. This chain uses TRBV11-2 with TRBJ1-6, with D maybe TRBD1 (6 bases). This CDR3 is built from 13 residues. Trimming took off 6 bases at V and 8 bases at J, with 11 bases between the two ends. The germline V gene encodes CDR1 SGHAT and CDR2 FQNNGV. The CDR3 DNA reads as TGTGCCAGCAGAACAGGGCCTGATTCACCCCTCCACTTT. Its protein product is CASRTGPDSPLHF.

This clonotype was recorded at least ten times. The chain is built from TRBV20-1 and TRBJ2-7; D might be TRBD1 (5 bases). CDR3 size: 12 residues. The germline gives CDR1 DFQATT, CDR2 SNEGSKA (reference sequence). V was clipped by 6 bases and J by 5 bases, with 14 bases between them. CDR3 sequence: CSAPDQGHEQYF. CDR3 nucleotide sequence: TGCAGTGCCCCCGACCAGGGCCACGAGCAGTACTTC.

CDR3 coding DNA: TGTGCCAGCAGTTACTCCACCAAAGGGCTTGGTGAAGCTTTCTTT. Protein product: CASSYSTKGLGEAFF. V is TRBV6-2 or TRBV6-3 and J is TRBJ1-1; D is unclear. V lost 0 bases, J lost 7 bases, and 15 bases lay in between. This CDR3 contains 15 residues. CDR1 and CDR2 (germline): MNHEY, SVGEGT.

This clonotype was counted at least ten times. This CDR3 fails to terminate in the conserved phenylalanine or tryptophan, so it likely reflects a read error. The DNA is left out, because the CDR3 cannot be placed on it with certainty; the CDR3 is given as TCRdb lists it. The rearrangement uses TRBV29-1 and TRBJ2-1; the D segment call TRBD2 is taken from the table without a DNA check. Germline lookup yields CDR1 SQVTM and CDR2 ANQGSEA. The CDR3 length equals 13 residues, ends included. CDR3 region: CSVDHRTSGRATY.

Relative to its sample, this clonotype is medium-sized (0.01 to 0.1%). The J gene is TRBJ2-4, the V gene TRBV7-2; D may be TRBD1 or TRBD2 (5 bases each). Germline CDR1 reads SGHTA; CDR2 reads FQGNSA. The CDR3 spans 13 residues. Trimming took off 5 bases at V and 6 bases at J, with 11 bases between the two ends. Here the CDR3 DNA reads TGTGCCAGCAGCCGGGACGGCAGAAACATTCAGTACTTC. It is translated as CASSRDGRNIQYF.

The chain joins TRBV6-5 to TRBJ1-1; unclear D gene. CDR3 length equals 14 residues. Germline CDR1 is MNHEY and CDR2 is SVGAGI. Trimming took 6 bases from V and 1 from J, leaving 12 bases between them. In DNA, the CDR3 is TGTGCCAGCAGACTGAGCGACGCGAACACTGAAGCTTTCTTT. Its protein is CASRLSDANTEAFF.

This clonotype was recorded many times. The rearrangement joins TRBV10-2 to TRBJ1-2; D not certain. The CDR3 totals 15 residues. Trimming shortened V by 4 bases and J by 1 base, and 13 bases separated the two germline ends. CDR1 is WSHSY and CDR2 is SAAADI in the germline V gene. The DNA of the CDR3 is TGCGCCAGCAGTGGCTTCCTTGGACTTAACTATGGCTACACCTTC. Translated, it gives CASSGFLGLNYGYTF.

This clonotype occurred many times. The chain combines TRBV14 with TRBJ2-1; 8 bases align to TRBD2. V shed 3 bases and J 0 bases; nucleotides not matched to a gene: 4. The germline CDR1 and CDR2 sequences are SGHDN and FVKESK. The CDR3 covers 16 residues. This CDR3 is CASSQIAGISYNEQFF. The CDR3 nucleotides read TGTGCCAGCAGCCAGATAGCGGGGATCTCCTACAATGAGCAGTTCTTC.

V and J are TRBV29-1 and TRBJ1-4; no clear D. The CDR3 spans 13 residues. V shed 4 bases and J shed 0 bases, with 6 bases lying between them. The germline gives CDR1 SQVTM, CDR2 ANQGSEA. The CDR3 nucleotides read TGCAGCGTTGGTCGTTCAACTAATGAAAAACTGTTTTTT. Protein product: CSVGRSTNEKLFF.

The chain recombines TRBV29-1 with TRBJ2-1; 7 bases fit TRBD2. The CDR3 spans 15 residues. The V segment lost 7 bases and the J segment 1 base; nucleotides outside the gene matches: 10. Per germline, CDR1 SQVTM and CDR2 ANQGSEA. CDR3 loop: CSGGTAGVSYNEQFF. CDR3 bases: TGCAGCGGGGGGACGGCGGGAGTATCCTACAATGAGCAGTTCTTC.

This clonotype was recorded at least ten times. The V and J genes are TRBV6-5 and TRBJ2-3; D is ambiguous. CDR1 MNHEY and CDR2 SVGAGI come from the germline V gene. V gave up 6 bases and J gave up 0 bases, with 16 bases separating them. This CDR3 contains 16 residues. The CDR3 DNA follows: TGTGCCAGCAGCCTGACGGGCGGCCCTAGCACAGATACGCAGTATTTT. As protein: CASSLTGGPSTDTQYF.

This clonotype occurred a few times. The J gene is TRBJ2-1, the V gene TRBV5-1; the D gene is possibly TRBD2 (6 bases). V gave up 0 bases and J gave up 3 bases, with 10 bases separating them. The CDR3 consists of 15 residues. Germline loops: CDR1 SGHRS, CDR2 YFSETQ. CDR3 amino acids: CASSLGSGFYNEQFF. CDR3 coding DNA: TGCGCCAGCAGCTTGGGAAGCGGGTTCTACAATGAGCAGTTCTTC.

This sequence joins TRBV6-2 or TRBV6-3 and TRBJ2-7; D not resolved. The CDR3 has 13 amino acids. Trimming removed 2 bases from V and 4 bases from J, with 9 bases in between. Germline V gene data show CDR1 as MNHEY and CDR2 as SVGEGT. The CDR3 region has the DNA TGTGCCAGCAGTTACAAGGGAACATACGAGCAGTACTTC. This encodes CASSYKGTYEQYF.

The gene calls are TRBV20-1 and TRBJ1-6; the match to TRBD1 covers 8 bases. The CDR3 is 14 amino acids. Per germline, CDR1 DFQATT and CDR2 SNEGSKA (reference sequence). Trimming cost V 3 bases and J 7 bases; bases outside gene matches: 5. The chain's CDR3 is CSAREDRDNSPLHF. The CDR3 nucleotides read TGCAGTGCTAGGGAGGACAGGGACAATTCACCCCTCCACTTT.

There are a few counts of this clonotype. This chain connects TRBV2 to TRBJ2-3; possible D gene TRBD2, 6 bases. With 7 bases removed from V and 0 bases from J, the gap between germline ends came to 11 bases. This CDR3 has 14 residues. CDR1 and CDR2 (germline): SNHLY, FYNNEI. The CDR3 DNA follows: TGTGCCAGCAAGAGACGGGGGAGCACAGATACGCAGTATTTT. It specifies CASKRRGSTDTQYF. The variable domain in full, completed from reference TRBV2 and TRBJ2-3, reads EPEVTQTPSHQVTQMGQEVILRCVPISNHLYFYWYRQILGQKVEFLVSFYNNEISEKSEIFDDQFSVERPDGSNFTLKIRSTKLEDSAMYFCASKRRGSTDTQYFGPGTRLTVL.

This CDR3 is CASSLRATLQSGNTIYF. In nucleotides, the CDR3 is TGTGCCAGCAGCTTACGGGCGACGCTTCAGTCTGGAAACACCATATATTTT. This chain connects TRBV11-3 to TRBJ1-3, with unresolved D. This CDR3 has 17 residues. Germline CDR1 and CDR2: SGHNT and YENEEA. V was cut by 2 bases and J by 1 base, with 15 bases left in between.